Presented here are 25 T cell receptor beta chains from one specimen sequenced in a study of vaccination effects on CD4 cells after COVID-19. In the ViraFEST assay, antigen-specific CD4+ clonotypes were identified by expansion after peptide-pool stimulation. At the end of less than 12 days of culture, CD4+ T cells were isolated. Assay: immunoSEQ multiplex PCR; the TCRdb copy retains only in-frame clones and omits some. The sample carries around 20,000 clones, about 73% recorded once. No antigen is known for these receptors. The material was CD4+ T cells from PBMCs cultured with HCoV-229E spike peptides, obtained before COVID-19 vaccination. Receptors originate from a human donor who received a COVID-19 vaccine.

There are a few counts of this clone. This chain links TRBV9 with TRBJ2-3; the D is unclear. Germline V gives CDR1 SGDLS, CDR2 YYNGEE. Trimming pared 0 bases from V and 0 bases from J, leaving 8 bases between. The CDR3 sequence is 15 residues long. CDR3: CASSVGSVSTDTQYF. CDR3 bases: TGTGCCAGCAGCGTAGGAAGTGTTAGCACAGATACGCAGTATTTT.

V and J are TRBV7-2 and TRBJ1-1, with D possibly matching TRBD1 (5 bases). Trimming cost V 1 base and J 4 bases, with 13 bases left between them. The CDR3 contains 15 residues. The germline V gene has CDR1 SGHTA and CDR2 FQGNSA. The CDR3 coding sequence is TGTGCCAGCAGCTTAGGAGGGGCGTCGGGCACTGAAGCTTTCTTT. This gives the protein CASSLGGASGTEAFF. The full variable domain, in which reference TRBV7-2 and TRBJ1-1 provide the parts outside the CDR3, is GAGVSQSPSNKVTEKGKDVELRCDPISGHTALYWYRQSLGQGLEFLIYFQGNSAPDKSGLPSDRFSAERTGGSVSTLTIQRTQQEDSAVYLCASSLGGASGTEAFFGQGTRLTVV.

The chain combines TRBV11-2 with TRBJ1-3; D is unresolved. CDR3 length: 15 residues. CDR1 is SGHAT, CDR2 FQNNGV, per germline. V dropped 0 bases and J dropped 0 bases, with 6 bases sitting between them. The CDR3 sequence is CASSLDGNSGNTIYF. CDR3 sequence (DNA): TGTGCCAGCAGCTTAGACGGGAACTCTGGAAACACCATATATTTT.

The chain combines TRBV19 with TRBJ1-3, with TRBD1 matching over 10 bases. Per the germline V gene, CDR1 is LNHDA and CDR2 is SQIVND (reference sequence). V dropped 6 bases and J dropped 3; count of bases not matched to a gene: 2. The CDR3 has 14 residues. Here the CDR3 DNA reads TGTGCCAGTAGCGACAGGGGGCTTGGAAACACCATATATTTT. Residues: CASSDRGLGNTIYF.

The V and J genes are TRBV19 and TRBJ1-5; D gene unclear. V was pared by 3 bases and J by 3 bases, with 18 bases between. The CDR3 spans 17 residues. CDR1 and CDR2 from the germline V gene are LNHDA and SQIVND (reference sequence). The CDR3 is CASSIRWNRFANQPQHF. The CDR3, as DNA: TGTGCCAGTAGTATTCGTTGGAATCGGTTCGCCAATCAGCCCCAGCATTTT.

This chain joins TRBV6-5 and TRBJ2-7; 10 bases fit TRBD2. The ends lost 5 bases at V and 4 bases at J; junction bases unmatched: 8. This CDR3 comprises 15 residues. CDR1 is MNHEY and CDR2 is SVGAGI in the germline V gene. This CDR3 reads CASSLAGERVYEQYF. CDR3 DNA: TGTGCCAGCAGTCTAGCGGGGGAGAGGGTATACGAGCAGTACTTC.

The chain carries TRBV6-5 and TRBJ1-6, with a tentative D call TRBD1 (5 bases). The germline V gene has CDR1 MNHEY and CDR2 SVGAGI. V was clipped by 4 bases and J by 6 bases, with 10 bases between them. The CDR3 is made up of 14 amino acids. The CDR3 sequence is CASSWDVFNSPLHF. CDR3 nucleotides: TGTGCCAGCAGTTGGGACGTTTTTAATTCACCCCTCCACTTT.

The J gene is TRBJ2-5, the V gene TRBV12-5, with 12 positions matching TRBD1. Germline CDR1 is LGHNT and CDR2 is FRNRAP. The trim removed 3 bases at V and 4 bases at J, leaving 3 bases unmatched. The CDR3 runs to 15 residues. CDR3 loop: CASGLGTGGIETQYF. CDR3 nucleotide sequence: TGTGCTAGTGGTTTAGGGACAGGGGGCATAGAGACCCAGTACTTC.

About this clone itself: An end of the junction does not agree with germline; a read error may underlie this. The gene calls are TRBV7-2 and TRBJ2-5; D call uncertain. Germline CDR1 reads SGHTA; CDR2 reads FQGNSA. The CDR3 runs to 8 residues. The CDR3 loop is CASSFAHF. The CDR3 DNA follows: TGTGCCAGCAGCTTTGCCCACTTC.

This chain's CDR3 is CASSQGGAQYF. For the CDR3, the DNA is TGTGCCAGCAGCCAAGGGGGGGCCCAGTACTTC. The chain carries TRBV3-1 (or the pseudogene TRBV3-2) and TRBJ2-5, with a possible D match to TRBD2 (6 bases). Trimming left V 1 base short and J 9 bases short, with 6 bases between. Germline loops: CDR1 LGHDT, CDR2 YNNKEL (reference sequence). This CDR3 region has 11 residues.

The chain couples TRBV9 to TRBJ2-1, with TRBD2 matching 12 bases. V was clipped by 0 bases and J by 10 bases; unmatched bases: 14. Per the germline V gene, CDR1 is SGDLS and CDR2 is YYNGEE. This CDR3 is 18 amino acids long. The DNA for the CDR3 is TGTGCCAGCAGCGTAGAAACCCAGACTAGCGGGAGATCAGGGGAGCAGTTCTTC. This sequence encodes CASSVETQTSGRSGEQFF.

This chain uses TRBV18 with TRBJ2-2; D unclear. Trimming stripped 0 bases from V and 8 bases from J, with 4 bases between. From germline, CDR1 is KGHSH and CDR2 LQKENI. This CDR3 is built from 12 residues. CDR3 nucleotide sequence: TGTGCCAGCTCACCACCTTCGGGGGAGCTGTTTTTT. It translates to CASSPPSGELFF. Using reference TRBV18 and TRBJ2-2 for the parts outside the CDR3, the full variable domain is NAGVMQNPRHLVRRRGQEARLRCSPMKGHSHVYWYRQLPEEGLKFMVYLQKENIIDESGMPKERFSAEFPKEGPSILRIQQVVRGDSAAYFCASSPPSGELFFGEGSRLTVL.

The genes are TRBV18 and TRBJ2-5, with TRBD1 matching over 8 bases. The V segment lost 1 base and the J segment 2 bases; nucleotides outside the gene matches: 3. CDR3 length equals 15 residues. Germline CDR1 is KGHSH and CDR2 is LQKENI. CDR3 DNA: TGTGCCAGCTCACCACGACAGGGGACTCAAGAGACCCAGTACTTC. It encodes CASSPRQGTQETQYF.

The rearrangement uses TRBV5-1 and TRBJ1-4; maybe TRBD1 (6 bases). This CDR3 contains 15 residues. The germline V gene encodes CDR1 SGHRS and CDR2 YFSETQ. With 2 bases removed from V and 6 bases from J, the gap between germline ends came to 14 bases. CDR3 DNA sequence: TGCGCCAGCAGCTTTCGGGGGGGCTATGATGAAAAACTGTTTTTT. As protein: CASSFRGGYDEKLFF. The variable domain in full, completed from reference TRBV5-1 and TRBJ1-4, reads KAGVTQTPRYLIKTRGQQVTLSCSPISGHRSVSWYQQTPGQGLQFLFEYFSETQRNKGNFPGRFSGRQFSNSRSEMNVSTLELGDSALYLCASSFRGGYDEKLFFGSGTQLSVL.

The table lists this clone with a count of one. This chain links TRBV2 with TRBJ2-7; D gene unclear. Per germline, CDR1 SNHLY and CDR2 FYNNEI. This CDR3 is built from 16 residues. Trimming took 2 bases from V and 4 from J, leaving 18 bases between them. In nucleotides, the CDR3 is TGTGCCAGCAGTGAAATCTCGGGTTTCATCGAGTACGAGCAGTACTTC. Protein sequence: CASSEISGFIEYEQYF. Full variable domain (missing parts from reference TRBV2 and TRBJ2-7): EPEVTQTPSHQVTQMGQEVILRCVPISNHLYFYWYRQILGQKVEFLVSFYNNEISEKSEIFDDQFSVERPDGSNFTLKIRSTKLEDSAMYFCASSEISGFIEYEQYFGPGTRLTVT.

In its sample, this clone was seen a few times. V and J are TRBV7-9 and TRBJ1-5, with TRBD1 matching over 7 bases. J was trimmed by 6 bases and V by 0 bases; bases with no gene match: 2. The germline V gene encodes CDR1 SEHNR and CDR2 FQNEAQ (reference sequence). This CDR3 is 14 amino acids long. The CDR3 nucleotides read TGTGCCAGCAGCTTAGCAGGGGGCATTCAGCCCCAGCATTTT. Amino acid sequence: CASSLAGGIQPQHF.

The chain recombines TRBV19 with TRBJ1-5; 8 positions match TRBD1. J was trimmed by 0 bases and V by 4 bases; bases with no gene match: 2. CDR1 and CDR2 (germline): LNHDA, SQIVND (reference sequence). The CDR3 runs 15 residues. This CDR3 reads CASSRQGNSNQPQHF. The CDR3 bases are TGTGCCAGTAGTAGACAGGGGAATAGCAATCAGCCCCAGCATTTT.

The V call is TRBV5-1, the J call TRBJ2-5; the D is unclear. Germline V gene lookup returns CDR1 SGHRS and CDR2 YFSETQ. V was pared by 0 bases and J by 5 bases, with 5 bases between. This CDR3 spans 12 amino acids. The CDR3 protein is CASSLGLETQYF. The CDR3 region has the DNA TGCGCCAGCAGCTTGGGTCTCGAGACCCAGTACTTC.

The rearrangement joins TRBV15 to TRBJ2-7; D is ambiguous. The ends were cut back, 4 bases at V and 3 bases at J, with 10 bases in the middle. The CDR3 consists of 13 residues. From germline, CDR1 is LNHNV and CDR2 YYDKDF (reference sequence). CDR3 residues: CATSTRLGYEQYF. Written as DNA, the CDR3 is TGTGCCACCAGCACCCGACTGGGCTACGAGCAGTACTTC.

The CDR3 loop is CASSFAGVGDEQYF. As DNA, the CDR3 is TGTGCCAGCAGCTTCGCAGGGGTAGGCGACGAGCAGTACTTC. The chain links TRBV5-4 to TRBJ2-7; tentative D call: TRBD1 (6 bases). V gave up 2 bases and J gave up 5 bases, with 14 bases separating them. This CDR3 is 14 amino acids long. The V gene's germline CDR1 is SGHNT and CDR2 YYREEE (reference sequence).

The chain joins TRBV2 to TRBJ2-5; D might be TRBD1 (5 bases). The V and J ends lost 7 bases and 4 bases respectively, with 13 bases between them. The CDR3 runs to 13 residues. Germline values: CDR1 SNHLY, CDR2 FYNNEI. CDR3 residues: CASTRQYRETQYF. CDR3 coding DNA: TGTGCCAGCACTAGACAGTATCGAGAGACCCAGTACTTC.

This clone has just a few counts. The CDR3, as DNA: TGTGCCTGGAGTGTACTCGGAAACACCATATATTTT. Translation: CAWSVLGNTIYF. The chain recombines TRBV30 with TRBJ1-3; D gene ambiguous. V was shortened by 0 bases and J by 4 bases, with 4 bases between the two germline ends. The CDR3 spans 12 residues. Per germline, CDR1 GTSNPN and CDR2 SVGIG (reference sequence). Combining the CDR3 with reference TRBV30 and TRBJ1-3 gives the whole variable domain SQTIHQWPATLVQPVGSPLSLECTVEGTSNPNLYWYRQAAGRGLQLLFYSVGIGQISSEVPQNLSASRPQDRQFILSSKKLLLSDSGFYLCAWSVLGNTIYFGEGSWLTVV.

CDR3 coding DNA: TGTGCCAGCAGCCCGAGGGGGAGCTCTGGAAACACCATATATTTT. Translating it yields CASSPRGSSGNTIYF. This chain uses TRBV6-6 with TRBJ1-3; possible D gene TRBD1, 6 bases. Germline V gene lookup returns CDR1 MNHNY and CDR2 SVGAGI (reference sequence). This CDR3 is built from 15 residues. V was trimmed by 6 bases and J by 0 bases, leaving 12 bases between them.

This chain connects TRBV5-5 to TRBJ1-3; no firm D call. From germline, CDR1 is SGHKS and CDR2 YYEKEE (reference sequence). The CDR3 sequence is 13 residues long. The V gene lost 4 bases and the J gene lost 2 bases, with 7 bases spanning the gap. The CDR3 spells CASSVDTGNTIYF. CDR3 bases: TGTGCCAGCAGCGTCGACACTGGAAACACCATATATTTT.

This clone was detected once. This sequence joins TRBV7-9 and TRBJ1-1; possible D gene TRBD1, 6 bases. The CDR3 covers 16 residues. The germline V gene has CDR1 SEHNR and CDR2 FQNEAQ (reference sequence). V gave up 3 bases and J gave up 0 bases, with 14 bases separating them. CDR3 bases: TGTGCCAGCAGCTTCCCAGCCGGGACATTGAACACTGAAGCTTTCTTT. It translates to CASSFPAGTLNTEAFF.